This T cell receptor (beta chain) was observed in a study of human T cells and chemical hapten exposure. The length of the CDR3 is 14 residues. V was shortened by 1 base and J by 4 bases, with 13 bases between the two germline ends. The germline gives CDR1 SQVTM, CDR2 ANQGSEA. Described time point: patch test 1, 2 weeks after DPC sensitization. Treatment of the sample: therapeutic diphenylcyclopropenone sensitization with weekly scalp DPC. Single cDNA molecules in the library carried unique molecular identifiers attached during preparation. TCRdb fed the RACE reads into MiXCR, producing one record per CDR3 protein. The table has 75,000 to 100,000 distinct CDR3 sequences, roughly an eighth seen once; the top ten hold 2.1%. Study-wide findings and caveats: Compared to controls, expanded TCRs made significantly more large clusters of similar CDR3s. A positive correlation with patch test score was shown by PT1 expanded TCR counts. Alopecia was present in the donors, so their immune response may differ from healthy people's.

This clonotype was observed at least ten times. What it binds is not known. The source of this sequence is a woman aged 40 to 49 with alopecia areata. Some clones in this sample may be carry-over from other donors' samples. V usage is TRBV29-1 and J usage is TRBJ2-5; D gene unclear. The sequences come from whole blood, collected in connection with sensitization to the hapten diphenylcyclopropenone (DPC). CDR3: CSVEVAKAGETQYF. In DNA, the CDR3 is TGCAGCGTTGAAGTTGCAAAAGCAGGAGAGACCCAGTACTTC.